Shown below are 25 T cell receptor beta chains from a single sample sequenced in a study of shared clonotypes between healthy human individuals. Profiling relied on immunoSEQ multiplex PCR, and the TCRdb table lists in-frame clones only, not all of them. There are more than 150,000 clones in the sample; around 63% occur only once, and roughly a tenth lies in the top ten. Sequenced: memory CD4+ T cells sorted from blood. Described subset: CD45RA-negative fraction. The receptors originated from a man in his thirties or forties in good health.

Comment on this clone: A much larger clone lies a single base off, so this may be a read error. This chain links TRBV14 with TRBJ2-3; TRBD2 is a possible D gene (6 bases). The V end lost 4 bases, the J end lost 2 bases, and 16 bases lay between the germline ends. CDR1 SGHDN and CDR2 FVKESK come from the germline V gene. CDR3 length: 16 residues. This CDR3 is CASSLGLPRLTDTQYF. DNA of the CDR3: TGTGCCAGCAGCCTGGGACTGCCAAGACTCACAGATACGCAGTATTTT. Full variable domain (remainder filled in from reference TRBV14 and TRBJ2-3): EAGVTQFPSHSVIEKGQTVTLRCDPISGHDNLYWYRRVMGKEIKFLLHFVKESKQDESGMPNNRFLAERTGGTYSTLKVQPAELEDSGVYFCASSLGLPRLTDTQYFGPGTRLTVL.

The chain is built from TRBV5-5 and TRBJ1-4; weak D call: TRBD1 (5 bases). There are 17 residues in the CDR3. Trimming pared 0 bases from V and 0 bases from J, leaving 12 bases between. Germline CDR1 and CDR2: SGHKS and YYEKEE (reference sequence). The CDR3 sequence is CASSLGTFASTNEKLFF. The CDR3 bases are TGTGCCAGCAGCTTGGGGACATTTGCGTCAACTAATGAAAAACTGTTTTTT.

The gene calls are TRBV5-1 and TRBJ2-7, with TRBD1 matching 9 bases. Trimming cost V 2 bases and J 5 bases; bases outside gene matches: 5. Germline V lookup: CDR1 SGHRS, CDR2 YFSETQ. CDR3 length equals 14 residues. The CDR3 is CASSFTGTGNEQYF. Written as DNA, the CDR3 is TGCGCCAGCAGCTTCACCGGGACAGGGAACGAGCAGTACTTC.

The chain is built from TRBV5-5 and TRBJ2-3; D is uncertain. Germline CDR1 is SGHKS and CDR2 is YYEKEE (reference sequence). Trimming cost V 2 bases and J 4 bases, with 8 bases left between them. The length of the CDR3 is 13 residues. In nucleotides, the CDR3 is TGTGCCAGCAGCTTCCCTCCAGCAGATACGCAGTATTTT. Translation: CASSFPPADTQYF.

The gene calls are TRBV7-9 and TRBJ1-5; no firm D call. The CDR3 runs to 12 residues. The V gene lost 1 base and the J gene lost 6 bases, with 4 bases spanning the gap. Germline loops: CDR1 SEHNR, CDR2 FQNEAQ (reference sequence). CDR3 nucleotides: TGTGCCAGCAGCTTAGGTGGTCAGCCCCAGCATTTT. It encodes CASSLGGQPQHF.

This clone was picked up a small number of times. The chain links TRBV6-5 to TRBJ1-5; D is ambiguous. This CDR3 has 13 residues. Deletions cut 1 base from V and 2 bases from J, with 3 bases between. Looked up from germline, CDR1 is MNHEY and CDR2 is SVGAGI. The CDR3 region has the DNA TGTGCCAGCAGTTACTATGGCAATCAGCCCCAGCATTTT. Its protein product is CASSYYGNQPQHF.

A single count supports this clone. The chain uses TRBV5-4 and TRBJ1-2, with D maybe TRBD1 (5 bases). Germline lookup yields CDR1 SGHNT and CDR2 YYREEE (reference sequence). CDR3 length equals 14 residues. V lost 4 bases and J lost 8, with 18 bases in between. CDR3 region: CASSVNQGAGGYTF. In DNA form, the CDR3 reads TGTGCCAGCAGCGTGAACCAGGGAGCGGGCGGCTACACCTTC.

The gene calls are TRBV6-5 and TRBJ2-2; D gene unclear. Germline V gene data show CDR1 as MNHEY and CDR2 as SVGAGI. The CDR3 extends over 12 amino acids. V lost 6 bases to trimming and J lost 6 bases, with 8 bases between them. For the CDR3, the DNA is TGTGCCAGCAGATCGGGCCCCGGGGAGCTGTTTTTT. This translates into CASRSGPGELFF.

The chain couples TRBV18 to TRBJ1-5; 8 nucleotides match TRBD1. J gave up 9 bases and V 3 bases, and 10 bases lay outside the gene matches. From germline, CDR1 is KGHSH and CDR2 LQKENI. The CDR3 spans 15 residues. The CDR3 bases are TGTGCCAGCTCACCGCCAGGGGGCGAGGTTGCGCCCCAGCATTTT. This translates into CASSPPGGEVAPQHF.

The chain carries TRBV27 and TRBJ2-6; 10 bases agree with TRBD1. J gave up 2 bases and V 5 bases, and 6 bases lay outside the gene matches. This CDR3 is 17 amino acids long. Germline loops: CDR1 MNHEY, CDR2 SMNVEV (reference sequence). In DNA form, the CDR3 reads TGTGCCAGCAGTGTTGGACAGGGGGTTGCTGGGGCCAACGTCCTGACTTTC. Its protein product is CASSVGQGVAGANVLTF.

The chain links TRBV2 to TRBJ2-7; TRBD1 matches at 10 bases. Per the germline V gene, CDR1 is SNHLY and CDR2 is FYNNEI. The CDR3 is made up of 14 amino acids. The V and J ends lost 2 bases and 7 bases, in that order; junction bases with no gene match: 5. Written as DNA, the CDR3 is TGTGCCAGCAGTGAATTAGGGACAGGGGATGAGCAGTACTTC. Its translation: CASSELGTGDEQYF.

The gene calls are TRBV5-1 and TRBJ2-1, with a weak D call TRBD1 (6 bases). Germline CDR1 and CDR2: SGHRS and YFSETQ. The CDR3 totals 13 residues. V was trimmed by 4 bases and J by 8 bases, leaving 13 bases between them. CDR3 DNA sequence: TGCGCCAGCAGCATGATACAGGGCCATGAGCAGTTCTTC. It codes for CASSMIQGHEQFF.

The rearrangement uses TRBV27 and TRBJ1-3; TRBD1 agrees at 7 bases. Germline lookup yields CDR1 MNHEY and CDR2 SMNVEV (reference sequence). This CDR3 is 14 amino acids long. V trimming: 6 bases; J trimming: 4 bases; junction bases outside the gene matches: 6. CDR3 coding DNA: TGTGCCAGCAGCGACAGGGCATCCGGAAACACCATATATTTT. Translating it yields CASSDRASGNTIYF.

This chain joins TRBV19 and TRBJ2-5; perhaps TRBD2 as D (6 bases). Trimming shortened V by 7 bases and J by 0 bases, and 15 bases separated the two germline ends. The CDR3 runs 15 residues. Germline-derived CDR1 and CDR2 are LNHDA and SQIVND (reference sequence). This CDR3 reads CASTHSGEYQETQYF. CDR3 nucleotide sequence: TGTGCCAGTACCCATTCGGGGGAGTACCAAGAGACCCAGTACTTC.

This clone appeared once. The chain carries TRBV14 and TRBJ2-1; D remains unclear. The CDR3 consists of 12 residues. Germline assignment: CDR1 SGHDN and CDR2 FVKESK. The V end lost 1 base, the J end lost 10 bases, and 8 bases lay between the germline ends. The CDR3 DNA sequence: TGTGCCAGCAGCCAAGTAGGGCTCGAGCAGTTCTTC. Translating gives CASSQVGLEQFF. Full variable domain (outside the CDR3, taken from reference TRBV14 and TRBJ2-1): EAGVTQFPSHSVIEKGQTVTLRCDPISGHDNLYWYRRVMGKEIKFLLHFVKESKQDESGMPNNRFLAERTGGTYSTLKVQPAELEDSGVYFCASSQVGLEQFFGPGTRLTVL.

This clone was observed a single time. The DNA of the CDR3 is TGTGCCAGCAGCGTAGTGGGGACTAGCGGGGACTACAATGAGCAGTTCTTC. The encoded protein is CASSVVGTSGDYNEQFF. The chain joins TRBV9 to TRBJ2-1; 13 bases match TRBD2. CDR1 is SGDLS and CDR2 is YYNGEE in the germline V gene. V was pared by 0 bases and J by 3 bases, with 3 bases of the junction left unmatched. The CDR3 runs 17 residues.

A few counts support this clone. The chain combines TRBV5-1 with TRBJ2-5; 8 nucleotides match TRBD2. CDR1 and CDR2 from the germline V gene are SGHRS and YFSETQ. Trimming removed 2 bases from V and 1 base from J; junction bases left unmatched: 10. The CDR3 loop spans 17 amino acids. The CDR3 loop is CASSFGLAGPSQETQYF. Written as DNA, the CDR3 is TGCGCCAGCAGCTTCGGGCTAGCGGGCCCGAGCCAAGAGACCCAGTACTTC.

This clone was counted ten times or more. This specimen includes other DNA sequences encoding the same CDR3. The V call is TRBV29-1, the J call TRBJ2-6; D may match TRBD1 or TRBD2 (7 bases each). Germline CDR1 reads SQVTM; CDR2 reads ANQGSEA. The CDR3 runs 16 residues. With 6 bases removed from V and 3 bases from J, the gap between germline ends came to 18 bases. CDR3 nucleotide sequence: TGCAGCGTACACAGGGGTGGGGACTATGGGGCCAACGTCCTGACTTTC. It codes for CSVHRGGDYGANVLTF.

In its sample, this clone was seen many times. The rearrangement links TRBV19 to TRBJ1-5, with TRBD1 identical over 12 bases. CDR3 length: 15 residues. The germline gives CDR1 LNHDA, CDR2 SQIVND (reference sequence). V was pared by 6 bases and J by 5 bases, with 5 bases of the junction left unmatched. The CDR3 DNA follows: TGTGCCAGTAGGGGGACAGGGGGCTGGGATCAGCCCCAGCATTTT. It translates to CASRGTGGWDQPQHF.

This clone was counted at least ten times. This chain connects TRBV7-8 to TRBJ1-5; 7 bases line up with TRBD1. Germline CDR1 is SGHVS and CDR2 is FQNEAQ. The V gene end was trimmed by 1 base and the J gene end by 5 bases; junction bases not matched to a gene: 8. The CDR3 is 16 amino acids. This CDR3 is CASSLGAGGGYQPQHF. In nucleotides, the CDR3 is TGTGCCAGCAGCTTAGGAGCAGGGGGAGGCTATCAGCCCCAGCATTTT.

The chain combines TRBV10-3 with TRBJ2-7, with D perhaps TRBD2 (7 bases). The CDR3 loop spans 16 amino acids. Trimming shortened V by 3 bases and J by 6 bases, and 21 bases separated the two germline ends. Looked up from germline, CDR1 is ENHRY and CDR2 is SYGVKD. This CDR3 is CAISDTLRGGDSEQYF. CDR3 DNA sequence: TGTGCCATCAGTGACACACTCAGGGGAGGGGATTCCGAGCAGTACTTC.

The chain has TRBV7-2 and TRBJ1-2; unclear D gene. Trimming took 2 bases from V and 8 from J, leaving 12 bases between them. The length of the CDR3 is 13 residues. The germline V gene encodes CDR1 SGHTA and CDR2 FQGNSA. CDR3 nucleotides: TGTGCCAGCAGCTTATTCGTGTCCTCGGGCTACACCTTC. Its translation is CASSLFVSSGYTF.

As regards this clone: It differs at one base from a far larger clone, so likely a read error. Other DNA sequences in the same sample also yield this CDR3. V usage is TRBV15 and J usage is TRBJ2-5; 8 bases are shared with TRBD1. Germline CDR1 LNHNV, CDR2 YYDKDF (reference sequence). V lost 3 bases, J lost 2 bases, and 2 bases stayed unmatched. CDR3 size: 14 residues. The CDR3 reads CATSRGQEQETQYF. CDR3 DNA: TGTGCCACCAGCAGGGGACAGGAGCAAGAGACCCAGTACTTC.

This clone was counted once. This chain joins TRBV15 and TRBJ1-1, with no clear D. Germline V gene data show CDR1 as LNHNV and CDR2 as YYDKDF (reference sequence). Trimming took off 3 bases at V and 4 bases at J, with 15 bases between the two ends. This CDR3 comprises 15 residues. The chain's CDR3 is CATSSYSRPSTEAFF. The CDR3, as DNA: TGTGCCACCAGCAGTTACTCAAGGCCGAGCACTGAAGCTTTCTTT.

The chain uses TRBV10-3 and TRBJ1-3; D uncertain. V was shortened by 10 bases and J by 0 bases, with 13 bases between the two germline ends. Germline V lookup: CDR1 ENHRY, CDR2 SYGVKD. CDR3 size: 14 residues. CDR3 residues: CATLRGPSGNTIYF. CDR3 sequence (DNA): TGTGCCACCCTACGAGGCCCCTCTGGAAACACCATATATTTT.